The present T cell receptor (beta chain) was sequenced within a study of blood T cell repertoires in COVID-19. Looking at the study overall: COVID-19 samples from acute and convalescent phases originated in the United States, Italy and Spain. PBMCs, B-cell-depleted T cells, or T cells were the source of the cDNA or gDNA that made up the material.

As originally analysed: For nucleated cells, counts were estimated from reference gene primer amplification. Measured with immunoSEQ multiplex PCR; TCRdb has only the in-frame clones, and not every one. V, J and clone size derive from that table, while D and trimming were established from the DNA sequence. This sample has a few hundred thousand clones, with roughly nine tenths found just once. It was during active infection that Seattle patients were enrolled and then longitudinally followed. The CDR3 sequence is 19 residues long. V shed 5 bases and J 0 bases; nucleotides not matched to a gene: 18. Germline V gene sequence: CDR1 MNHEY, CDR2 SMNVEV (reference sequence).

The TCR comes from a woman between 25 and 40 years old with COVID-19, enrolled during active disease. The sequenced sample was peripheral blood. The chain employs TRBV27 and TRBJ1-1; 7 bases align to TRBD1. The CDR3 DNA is TGTGCCAGCAGTCCCAGACAGGGTTTAAGGGCCATAGTGAACACTGAAGCTTTCTTT. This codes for CASSPRQGLRAIVNTEAFF.